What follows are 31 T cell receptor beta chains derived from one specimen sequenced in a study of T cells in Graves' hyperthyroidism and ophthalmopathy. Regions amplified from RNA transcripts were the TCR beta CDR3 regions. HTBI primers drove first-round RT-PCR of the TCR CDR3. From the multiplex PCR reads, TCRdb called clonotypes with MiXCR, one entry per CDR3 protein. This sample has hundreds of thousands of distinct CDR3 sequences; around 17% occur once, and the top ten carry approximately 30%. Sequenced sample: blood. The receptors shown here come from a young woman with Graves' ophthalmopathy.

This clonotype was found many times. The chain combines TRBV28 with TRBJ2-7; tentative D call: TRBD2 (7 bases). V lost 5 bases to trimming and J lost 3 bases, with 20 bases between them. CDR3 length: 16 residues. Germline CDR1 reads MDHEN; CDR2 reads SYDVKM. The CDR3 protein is CASSIRAGEGLYEQYF. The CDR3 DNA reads TGTGCCAGCAGTATACGAGCAGGGGAGGGCCTCTACGAGCAGTACTTC.

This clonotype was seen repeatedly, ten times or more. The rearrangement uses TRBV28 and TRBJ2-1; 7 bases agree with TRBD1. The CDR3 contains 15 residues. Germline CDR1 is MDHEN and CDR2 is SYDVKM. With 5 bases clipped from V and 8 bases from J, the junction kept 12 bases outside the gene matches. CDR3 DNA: TGTGCCAGCAGTAACTACAAGACAGGGTACCATGAGCAGTTCTTC. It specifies CASSNYKTGYHEQFF. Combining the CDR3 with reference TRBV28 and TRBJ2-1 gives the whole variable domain DVKVTQSSRYLVKRTGEKVFLECVQDMDHENMFWYRQDPGLGLRLIYFSYDVKMKEKGDIPEGYSVSREKKERFSLILESASTNQTSMYLCASSNYKTGYHEQFFGPGTRLTVL.

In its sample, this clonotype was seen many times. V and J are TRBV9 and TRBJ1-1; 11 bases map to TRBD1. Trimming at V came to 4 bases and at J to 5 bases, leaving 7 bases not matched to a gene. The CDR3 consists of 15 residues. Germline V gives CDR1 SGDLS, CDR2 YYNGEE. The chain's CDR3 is CASSPRTGGETEAFF. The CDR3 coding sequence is TGTGCCAGCAGCCCCCGGACAGGGGGCGAGACTGAAGCTTTCTTT.

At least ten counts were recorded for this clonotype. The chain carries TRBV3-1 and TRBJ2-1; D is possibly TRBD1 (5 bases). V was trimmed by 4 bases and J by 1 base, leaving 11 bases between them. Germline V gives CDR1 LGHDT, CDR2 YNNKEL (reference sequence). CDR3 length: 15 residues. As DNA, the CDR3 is TGTGCCAGCAGCCCGACAGCGCCTTCCTACAATGAGCAGTTCTTC. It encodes CASSPTAPSYNEQFF.

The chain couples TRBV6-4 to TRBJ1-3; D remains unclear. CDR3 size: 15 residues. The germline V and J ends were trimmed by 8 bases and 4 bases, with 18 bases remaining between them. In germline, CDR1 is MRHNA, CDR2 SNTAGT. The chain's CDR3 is CASPWAYRPGNTIYF. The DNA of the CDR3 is TGTGCCAGCCCTTGGGCCTACAGACCGGGAAACACCATATATTTT.

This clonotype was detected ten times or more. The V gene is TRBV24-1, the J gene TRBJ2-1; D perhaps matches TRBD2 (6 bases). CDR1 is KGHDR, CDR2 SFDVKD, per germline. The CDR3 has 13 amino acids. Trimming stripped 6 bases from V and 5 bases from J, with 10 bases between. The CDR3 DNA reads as TGTGCCACCAGTAGGCGGGGCGACAATGAGCAGTTCTTC. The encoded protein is CATSRRGDNEQFF.

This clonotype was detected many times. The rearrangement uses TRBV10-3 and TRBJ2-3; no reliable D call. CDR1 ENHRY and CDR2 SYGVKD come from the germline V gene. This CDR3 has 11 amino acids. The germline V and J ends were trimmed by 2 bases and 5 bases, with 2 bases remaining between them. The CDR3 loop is CAISEGDTQYF. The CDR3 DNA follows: TGTGCCATCAGTGAGGGAGATACGCAGTATTTT.

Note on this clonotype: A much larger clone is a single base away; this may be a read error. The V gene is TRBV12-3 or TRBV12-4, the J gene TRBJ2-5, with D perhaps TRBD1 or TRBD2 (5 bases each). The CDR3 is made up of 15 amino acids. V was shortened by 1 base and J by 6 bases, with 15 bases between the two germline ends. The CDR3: CASSLEVGGPQTQYF. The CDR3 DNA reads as TGTGCCAGCAGTTTAGAAGTTGGGGGACCGCAGACCCAGTACTTC.

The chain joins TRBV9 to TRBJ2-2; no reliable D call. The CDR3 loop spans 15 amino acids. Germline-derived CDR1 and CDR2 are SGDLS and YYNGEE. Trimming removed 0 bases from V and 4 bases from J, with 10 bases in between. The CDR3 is CASSVGSGLTGELFF. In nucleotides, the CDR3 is TGTGCCAGCAGCGTAGGGAGTGGCCTCACCGGGGAGCTGTTTTTT.

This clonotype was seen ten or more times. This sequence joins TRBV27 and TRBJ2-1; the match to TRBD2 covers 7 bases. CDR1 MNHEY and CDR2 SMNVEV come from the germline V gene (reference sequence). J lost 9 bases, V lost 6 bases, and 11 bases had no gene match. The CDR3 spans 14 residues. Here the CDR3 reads CASSRNPGLPEQFF. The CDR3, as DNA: TGTGCCAGCAGCCGCAATCCGGGACTACCTGAGCAGTTCTTC.

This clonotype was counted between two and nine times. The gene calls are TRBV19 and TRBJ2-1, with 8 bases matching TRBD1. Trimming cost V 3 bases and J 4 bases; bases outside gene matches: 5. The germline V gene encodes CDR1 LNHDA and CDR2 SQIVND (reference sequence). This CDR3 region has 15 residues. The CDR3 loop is CASSMGQAPYNEQFF. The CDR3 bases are TGTGCCAGTAGTATGGGACAGGCCCCTTACAATGAGCAGTTCTTC.

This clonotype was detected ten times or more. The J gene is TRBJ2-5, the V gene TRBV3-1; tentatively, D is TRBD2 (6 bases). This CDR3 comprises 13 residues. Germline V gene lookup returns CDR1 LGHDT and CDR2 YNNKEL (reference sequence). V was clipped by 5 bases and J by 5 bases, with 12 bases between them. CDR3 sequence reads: CASSESGEETQYF. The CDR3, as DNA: TGTGCCAGCAGCGAATCGGGGGAGGAGACCCAGTACTTC.

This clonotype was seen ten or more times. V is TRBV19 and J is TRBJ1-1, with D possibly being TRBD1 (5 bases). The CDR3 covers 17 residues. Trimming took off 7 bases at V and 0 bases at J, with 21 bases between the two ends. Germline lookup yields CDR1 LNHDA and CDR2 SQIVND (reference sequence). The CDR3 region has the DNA TGTGCCAGTACGGTCTACGGGGGGTTGCTTATGAACACTGAAGCTTTCTTT. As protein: CASTVYGGLLMNTEAFF.

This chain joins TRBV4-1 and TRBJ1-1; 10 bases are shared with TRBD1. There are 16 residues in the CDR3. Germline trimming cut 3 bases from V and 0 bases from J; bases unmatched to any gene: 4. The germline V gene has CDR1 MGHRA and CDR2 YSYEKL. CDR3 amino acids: CASSQPGQGLNTEAFF. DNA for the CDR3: TGCGCCAGCAGCCAGCCGGGACAGGGGCTGAACACTGAAGCTTTCTTT.

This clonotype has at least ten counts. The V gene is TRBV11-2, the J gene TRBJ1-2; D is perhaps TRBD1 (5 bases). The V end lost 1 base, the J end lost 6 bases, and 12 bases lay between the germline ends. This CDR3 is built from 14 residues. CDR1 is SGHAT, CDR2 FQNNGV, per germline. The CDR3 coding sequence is TGTGCCAGCAGCTTAGGGAGGGCAGGGCATGGCTACACCTTC. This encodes CASSLGRAGHGYTF.

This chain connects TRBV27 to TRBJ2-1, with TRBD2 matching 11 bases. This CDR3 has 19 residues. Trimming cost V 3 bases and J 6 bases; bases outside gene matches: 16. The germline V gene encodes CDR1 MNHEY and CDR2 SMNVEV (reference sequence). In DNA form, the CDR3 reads TGTGCCAGCAGTTTGGGCGGGTCTGGAACTAGCGGGAGTCCCAATGAGCAGTTCTTC. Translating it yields CASSLGGSGTSGSPNEQFF.

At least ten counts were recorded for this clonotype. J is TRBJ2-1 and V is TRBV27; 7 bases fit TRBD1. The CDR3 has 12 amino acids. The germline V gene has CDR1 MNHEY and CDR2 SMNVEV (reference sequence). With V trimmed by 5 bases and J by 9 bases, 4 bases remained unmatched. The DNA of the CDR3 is TGTGCCAGCAGTGCGACAGGGCTTGAGCAGTTCTTC. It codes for CASSATGLEQFF.

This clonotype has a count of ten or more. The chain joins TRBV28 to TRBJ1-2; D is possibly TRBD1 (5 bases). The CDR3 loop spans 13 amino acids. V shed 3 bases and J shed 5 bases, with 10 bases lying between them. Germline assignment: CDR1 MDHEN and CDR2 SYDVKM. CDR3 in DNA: TGTGCCAGCAGTTTTGGCAGGGAGTATGGCTACACCTTC. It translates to CASSFGREYGYTF.

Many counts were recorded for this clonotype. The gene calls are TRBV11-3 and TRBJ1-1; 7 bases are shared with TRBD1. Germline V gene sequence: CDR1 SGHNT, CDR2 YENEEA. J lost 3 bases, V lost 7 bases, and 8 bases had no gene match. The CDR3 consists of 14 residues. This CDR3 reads CASTRTGFDTEAFF. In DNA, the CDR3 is TGTGCCAGCACCCGGACAGGATTTGACACTGAAGCTTTCTTT.

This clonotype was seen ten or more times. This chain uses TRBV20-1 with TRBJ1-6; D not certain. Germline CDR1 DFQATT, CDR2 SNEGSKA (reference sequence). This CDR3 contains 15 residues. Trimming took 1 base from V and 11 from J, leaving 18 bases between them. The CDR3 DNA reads TGCAGTGCTAGAGTCCCAGGCGGCCTGGGAGCACCCCTCCACTTT. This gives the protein CSARVPGGLGAPLHF.

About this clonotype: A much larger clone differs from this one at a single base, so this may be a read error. CDR3 DNA sequence: TGTGCCCGGAGTGTATTTATCGGACAGGGGGCGTATAGCGGGGAGCTGTTTTTT. Translated, it gives CARSVFIGQGAYSGELFF. The gene calls are TRBV30 and TRBJ2-2, with 11 nucleotides matching TRBD1. Germline assignment: CDR1 GTSNPN and CDR2 SVGIG (reference sequence). The length of the CDR3 is 18 residues.

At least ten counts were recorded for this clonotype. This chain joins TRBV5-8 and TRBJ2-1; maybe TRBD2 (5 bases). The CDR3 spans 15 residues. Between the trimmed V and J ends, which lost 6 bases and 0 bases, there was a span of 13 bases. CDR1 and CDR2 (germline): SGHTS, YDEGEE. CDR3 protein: CASIPDYNSYNEQFF. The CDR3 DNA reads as TGTGCCAGCATTCCCGACTACAACTCCTACAATGAGCAGTTCTTC.

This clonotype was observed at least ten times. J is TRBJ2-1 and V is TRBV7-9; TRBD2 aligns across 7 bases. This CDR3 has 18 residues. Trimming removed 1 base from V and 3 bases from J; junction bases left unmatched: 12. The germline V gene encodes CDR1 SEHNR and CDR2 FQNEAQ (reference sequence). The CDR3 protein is CASSLGFIASGLYNEQFF. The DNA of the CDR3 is TGTGCCAGCAGCTTAGGCTTTATTGCTAGCGGACTCTACAATGAGCAGTTCTTC.

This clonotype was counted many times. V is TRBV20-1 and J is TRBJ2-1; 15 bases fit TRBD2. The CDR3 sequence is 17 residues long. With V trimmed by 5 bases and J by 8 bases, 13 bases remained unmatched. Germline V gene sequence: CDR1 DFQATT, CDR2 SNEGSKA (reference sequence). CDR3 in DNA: TGCAGTGCTCCCAGGTGGACTAGCGGGGGGGCAGAGGATGAGCAGTTCTTC. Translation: CSAPRWTSGGAEDEQFF.

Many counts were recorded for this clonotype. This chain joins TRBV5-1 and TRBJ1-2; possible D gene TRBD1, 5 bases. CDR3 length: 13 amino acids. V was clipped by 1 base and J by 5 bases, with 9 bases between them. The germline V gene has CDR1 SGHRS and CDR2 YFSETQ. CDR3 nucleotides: TGCGCCAGCAGCTTGACAGGAACTTATGGCTACACCTTC. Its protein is CASSLTGTYGYTF.

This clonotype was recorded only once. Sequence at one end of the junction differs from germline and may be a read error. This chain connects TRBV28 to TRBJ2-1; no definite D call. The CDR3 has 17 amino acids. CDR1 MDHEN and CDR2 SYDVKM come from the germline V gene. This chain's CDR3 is CVSSLSCTESPHQEQFF. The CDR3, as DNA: TGTGTCAGCAGTTTAAGCTGCACGGAGAGCCCGCACCAAGAGCAGTTCTTC.

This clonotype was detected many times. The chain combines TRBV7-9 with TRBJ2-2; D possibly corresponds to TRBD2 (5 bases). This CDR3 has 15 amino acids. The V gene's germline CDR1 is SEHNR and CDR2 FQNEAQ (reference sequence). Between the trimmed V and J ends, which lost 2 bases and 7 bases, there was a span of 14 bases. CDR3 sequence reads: CASSLTLSAGGELFF. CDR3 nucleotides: TGTGCCAGCAGCTTAACCCTCAGCGCGGGCGGGGAGCTGTTTTTT.

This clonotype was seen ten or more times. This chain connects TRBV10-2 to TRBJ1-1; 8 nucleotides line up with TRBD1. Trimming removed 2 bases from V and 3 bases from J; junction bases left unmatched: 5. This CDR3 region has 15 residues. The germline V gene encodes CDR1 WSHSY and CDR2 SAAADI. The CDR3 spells CASSEGQGADTEAFF. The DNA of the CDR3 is TGCGCCAGCAGTGAGGGGCAGGGGGCGGACACTGAAGCTTTCTTT.

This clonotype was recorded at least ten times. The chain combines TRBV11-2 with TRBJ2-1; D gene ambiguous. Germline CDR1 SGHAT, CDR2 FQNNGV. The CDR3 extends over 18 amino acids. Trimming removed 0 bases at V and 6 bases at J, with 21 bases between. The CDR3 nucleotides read TGTGCCAGCAGCTTAGATACGCCGCGACTCCCCTTCGTCAATGAGCAGTTCTTC. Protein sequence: CASSLDTPRLPFVNEQFF.

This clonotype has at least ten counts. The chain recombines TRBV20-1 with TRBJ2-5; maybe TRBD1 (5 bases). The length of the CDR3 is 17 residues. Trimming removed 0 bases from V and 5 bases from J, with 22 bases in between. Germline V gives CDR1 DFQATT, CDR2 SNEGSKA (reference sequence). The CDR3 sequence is CSARDSLGRVHLETQYF. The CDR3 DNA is TGCAGTGCTAGAGATTCCCTTGGCAGGGTTCATTTGGAGACCCAGTACTTC.

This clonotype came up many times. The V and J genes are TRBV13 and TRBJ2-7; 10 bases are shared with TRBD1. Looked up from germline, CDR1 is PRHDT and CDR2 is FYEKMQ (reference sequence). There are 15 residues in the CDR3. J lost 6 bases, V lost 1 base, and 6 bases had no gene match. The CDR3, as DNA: TGTGCCAGCAGCTTAGAGGGACAGGGGTTTCTCGAGCAGTACTTC. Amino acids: CASSLEGQGFLEQYF.